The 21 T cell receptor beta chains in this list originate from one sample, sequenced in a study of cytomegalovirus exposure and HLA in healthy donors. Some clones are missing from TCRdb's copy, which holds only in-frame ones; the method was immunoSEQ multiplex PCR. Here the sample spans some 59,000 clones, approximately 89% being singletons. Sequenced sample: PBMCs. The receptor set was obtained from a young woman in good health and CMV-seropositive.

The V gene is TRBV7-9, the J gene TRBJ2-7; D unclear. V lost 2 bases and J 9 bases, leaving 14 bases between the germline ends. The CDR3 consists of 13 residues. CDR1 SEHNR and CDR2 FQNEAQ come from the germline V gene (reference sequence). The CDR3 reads CASSLLSLEGQYF. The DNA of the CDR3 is TGTGCCAGCAGCTTACTTTCGCTAGAAGGGCAGTACTTC. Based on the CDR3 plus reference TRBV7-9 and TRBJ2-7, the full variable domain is DTGVSQNPRHKITKRGQNVTFRCDPISEHNRLYWYRQTLGQGPEFLTYFQNEAQLEKSRLLSDRFSAERPKGSFSTLEIQRTEQGDSAMYLCASSLLSLEGQYFGPGTRLTVT.

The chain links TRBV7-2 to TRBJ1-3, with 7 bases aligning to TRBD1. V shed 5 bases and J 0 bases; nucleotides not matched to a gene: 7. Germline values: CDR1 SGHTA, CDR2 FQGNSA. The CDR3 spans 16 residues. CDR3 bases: TGTGCCAGCAGCAAAGACAGGGCCGGCTCTGGAAACACCATATATTTT. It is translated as CASSKDRAGSGNTIYF. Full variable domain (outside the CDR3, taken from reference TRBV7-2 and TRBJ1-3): GAGVSQSPSNKVTEKGKDVELRCDPISGHTALYWYRQSLGQGLEFLIYFQGNSAPDKSGLPSDRFSAERTGGSVSTLTIQRTQQEDSAVYLCASSKDRAGSGNTIYFGEGSWLTVV.

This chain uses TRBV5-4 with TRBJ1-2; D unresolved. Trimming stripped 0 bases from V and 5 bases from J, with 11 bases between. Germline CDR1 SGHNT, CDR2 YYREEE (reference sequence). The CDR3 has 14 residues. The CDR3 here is CASSLAGVEYGYTF. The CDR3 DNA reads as TGTGCCAGCAGCTTGGCGGGAGTCGAATATGGCTACACCTTC.

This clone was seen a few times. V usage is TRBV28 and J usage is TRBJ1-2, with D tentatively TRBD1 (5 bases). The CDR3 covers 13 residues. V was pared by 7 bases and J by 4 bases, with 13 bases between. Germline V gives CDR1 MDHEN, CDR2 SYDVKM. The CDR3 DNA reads TGTGCCAGCACCCCGCCCCAGGGCTATGGCTACACCTTC. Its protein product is CASTPPQGYGYTF.

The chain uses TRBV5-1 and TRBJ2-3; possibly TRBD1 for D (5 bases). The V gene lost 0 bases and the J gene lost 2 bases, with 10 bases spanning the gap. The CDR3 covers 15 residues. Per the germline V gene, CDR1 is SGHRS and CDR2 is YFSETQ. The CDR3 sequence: CASSLDRSNTDTQYF. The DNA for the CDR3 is TGCGCCAGCAGCTTGGACAGGTCCAACACAGATACGCAGTATTTT.

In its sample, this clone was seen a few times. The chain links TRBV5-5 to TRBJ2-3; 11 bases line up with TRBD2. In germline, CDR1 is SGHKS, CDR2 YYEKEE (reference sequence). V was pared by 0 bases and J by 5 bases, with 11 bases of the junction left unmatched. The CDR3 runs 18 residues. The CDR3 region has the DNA TGTGCCAGCAGCTTGGTTCGGTCTCTAGCGGGGGGACAAGATACGCAGTATTTT. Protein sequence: CASSLVRSLAGGQDTQYF. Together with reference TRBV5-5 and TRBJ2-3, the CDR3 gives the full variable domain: DAGVTQSPTHLIKTRGQQVTLRCSPISGHKSVSWYQQVLGQGPQFIFQYYEKEERGRGNFPDRFSARQFPNYSSELNVNALLLGDSALYLCASSLVRSLAGGQDTQYFGPGTRLTVL.

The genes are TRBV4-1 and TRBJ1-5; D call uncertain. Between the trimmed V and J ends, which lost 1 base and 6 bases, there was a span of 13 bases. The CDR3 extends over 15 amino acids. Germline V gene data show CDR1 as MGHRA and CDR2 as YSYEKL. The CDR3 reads CASSQGPMGVQPQHF. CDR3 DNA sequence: TGCGCCAGCAGCCAAGGGCCCATGGGAGTTCAGCCCCAGCATTTT.

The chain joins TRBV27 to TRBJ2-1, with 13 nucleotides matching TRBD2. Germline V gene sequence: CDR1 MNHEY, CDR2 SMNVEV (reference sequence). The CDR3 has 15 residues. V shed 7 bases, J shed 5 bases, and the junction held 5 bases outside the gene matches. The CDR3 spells CASKGLAGNNNEQFF. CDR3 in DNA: TGTGCCAGCAAGGGACTAGCGGGGAACAACAATGAGCAGTTCTTC.

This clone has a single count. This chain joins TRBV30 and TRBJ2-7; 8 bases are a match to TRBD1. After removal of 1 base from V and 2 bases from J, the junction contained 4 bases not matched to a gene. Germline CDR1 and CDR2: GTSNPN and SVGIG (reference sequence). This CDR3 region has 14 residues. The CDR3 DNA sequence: TGTGCCTGGAGTGGGACAGGGCTGGCCTACGAGCAGTACTTC. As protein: CAWSGTGLAYEQYF.

As DNA, the CDR3 is TGTGCCAGCAGCGCCACTAGCGGGGGGCACTACGAGCAGTACTTC. The encoded protein is CASSATSGGHYEQYF. V is TRBV9 and J is TRBJ2-7; 12 bases align to TRBD2. Germline CDR1 reads SGDLS; CDR2 reads YYNGEE. This CDR3 comprises 15 residues. Trimming at V came to 3 bases and at J to 3 bases, leaving 4 bases not matched to a gene.

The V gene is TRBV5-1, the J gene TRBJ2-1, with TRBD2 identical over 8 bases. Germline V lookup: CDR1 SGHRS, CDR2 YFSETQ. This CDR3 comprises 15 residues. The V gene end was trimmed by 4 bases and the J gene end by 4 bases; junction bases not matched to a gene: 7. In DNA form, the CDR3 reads TGCGCCAGCAGCCCGTCGCGGGGGGATTACAATGAGCAGTTCTTC. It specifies CASSPSRGDYNEQFF. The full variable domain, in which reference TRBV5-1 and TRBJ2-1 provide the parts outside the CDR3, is KAGVTQTPRYLIKTRGQQVTLSCSPISGHRSVSWYQQTPGQGLQFLFEYFSETQRNKGNFPGRFSGRQFSNSRSEMNVSTLELGDSALYLCASSPSRGDYNEQFFGPGTRLTVL.

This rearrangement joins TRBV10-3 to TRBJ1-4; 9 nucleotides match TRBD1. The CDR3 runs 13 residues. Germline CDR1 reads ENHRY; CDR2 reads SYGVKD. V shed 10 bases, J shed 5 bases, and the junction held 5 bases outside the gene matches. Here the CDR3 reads CASRTGENEKLFF. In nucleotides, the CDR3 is TGTGCCAGCAGGACAGGGGAGAATGAAAAACTGTTTTTT.

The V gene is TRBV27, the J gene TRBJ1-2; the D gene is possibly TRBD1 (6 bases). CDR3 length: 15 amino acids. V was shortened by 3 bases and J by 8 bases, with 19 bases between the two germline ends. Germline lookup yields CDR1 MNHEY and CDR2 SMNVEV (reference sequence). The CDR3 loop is CASSFRQALPIGYTF. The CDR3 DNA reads TGTGCCAGCAGTTTCCGACAGGCGCTGCCGATCGGCTACACCTTC.

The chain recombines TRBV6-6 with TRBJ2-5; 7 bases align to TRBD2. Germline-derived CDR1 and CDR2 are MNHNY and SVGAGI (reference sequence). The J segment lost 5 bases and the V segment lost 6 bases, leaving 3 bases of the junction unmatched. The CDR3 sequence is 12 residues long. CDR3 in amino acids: CASRGGAETQYF. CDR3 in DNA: TGTGCCAGCAGGGGAGGGGCCGAGACCCAGTACTTC.

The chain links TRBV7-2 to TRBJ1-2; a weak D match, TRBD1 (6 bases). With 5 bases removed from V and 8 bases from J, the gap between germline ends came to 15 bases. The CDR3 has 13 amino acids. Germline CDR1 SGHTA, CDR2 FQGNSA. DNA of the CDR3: TGTGCCAGCAGCCTACTCGGGGGGCAGGGCTACACCTTC. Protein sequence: CASSLLGGQGYTF. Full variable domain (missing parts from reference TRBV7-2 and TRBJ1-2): GAGVSQSPSNKVTEKGKDVELRCDPISGHTALYWYRQSLGQGLEFLIYFQGNSAPDKSGLPSDRFSAERTGGSVSTLTIQRTQQEDSAVYLCASSLLGGQGYTFGSGTRLTVV.

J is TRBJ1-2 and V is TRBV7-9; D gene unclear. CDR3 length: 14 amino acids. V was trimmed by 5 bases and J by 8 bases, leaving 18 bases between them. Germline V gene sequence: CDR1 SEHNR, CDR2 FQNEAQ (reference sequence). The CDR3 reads CASSHDNNVRGYTF. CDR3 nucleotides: TGTGCCAGCAGCCACGACAACAACGTTAGAGGCTACACCTTC.

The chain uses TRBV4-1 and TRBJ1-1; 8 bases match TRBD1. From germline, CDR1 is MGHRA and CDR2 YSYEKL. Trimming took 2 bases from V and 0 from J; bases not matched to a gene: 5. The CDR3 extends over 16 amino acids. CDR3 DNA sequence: TGCGCCAGCAGCCAAACCCAGACAGGGGTGAACACTGAAGCTTTCTTT. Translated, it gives CASSQTQTGVNTEAFF.

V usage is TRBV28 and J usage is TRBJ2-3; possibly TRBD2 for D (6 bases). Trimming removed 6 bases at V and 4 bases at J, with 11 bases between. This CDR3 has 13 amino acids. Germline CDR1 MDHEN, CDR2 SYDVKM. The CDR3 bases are TGTGCCAGCAGGGGCGGGGCATCAGATACGCAGTATTTT. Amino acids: CASRGGASDTQYF.

CDR3 protein: CASSLEIIGGGFTEAFF. Here the CDR3 DNA reads TGTGCCAGCAGCTTGGAAATAATAGGGGGCGGTTTCACTGAAGCTTTCTTT. V is TRBV5-5 and J is TRBJ1-1, with 7 bases fitting TRBD1. Germline trimming cut 0 bases from V and 4 bases from J; bases unmatched to any gene: 12. CDR3 length: 17 amino acids. Per the germline V gene, CDR1 is SGHKS and CDR2 is YYEKEE (reference sequence).

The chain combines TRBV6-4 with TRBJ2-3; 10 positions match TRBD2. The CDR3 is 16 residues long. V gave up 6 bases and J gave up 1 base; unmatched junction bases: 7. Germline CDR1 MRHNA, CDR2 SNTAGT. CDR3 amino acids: CASSDSGGTGTDTQYF. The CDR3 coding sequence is TGTGCCAGCAGCGATAGCGGGGGGACCGGCACAGATACGCAGTATTTT.

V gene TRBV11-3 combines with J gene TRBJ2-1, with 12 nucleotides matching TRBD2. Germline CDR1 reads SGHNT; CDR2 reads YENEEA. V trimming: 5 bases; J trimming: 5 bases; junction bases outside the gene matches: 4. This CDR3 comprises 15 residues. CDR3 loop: CASSTTSGGDNEQFF. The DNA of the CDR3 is TGTGCCAGCAGCACGACTAGCGGGGGAGACAATGAGCAGTTCTTC.